The clone carrying this T cell receptor (beta chain) is labeled medium-sized based on frequency. Each TRB cDNA library was prepared by 5' RACE (with UMI labels). TCRdb re-called the 5' RACE reads and gives one entry per CDR3 protein, without DNA. The sample data list fewer than 55,000 distinct CDR3 sequences. This sample is drawn from a study of CXCR3-negative and CXCR3-positive naive CD8 T cells. Naive CD8+ T cells showed CD45RO-CCR7+CD27+CD95-. From germline, CDR1 is GTSNPN and CDR2 SVGIG (reference sequence). The CDR3 sequence is 16 residues long. The sample was naive CXCR3- CD8+ T cells from blood. As to subset: CD45RO-CCR7+CD27+CD95- naive CD8+ T cells lacking CXCR3 (TNR3-). The gene calls are TRBV30 and TRBJ2-2. The TCR comes from a human donor in good health. Some clones in this sample may be carry-over from other donors' samples. This chain's CDR3 is CAARGSSGWDTGELFF. The whole variable domain, filled in from reference TRBV30 and TRBJ2-2, reads SQTIHQWPATLVQPVGSPLSLECTVEGTSNPNLYWYRQAAGRGLQLLFYSVGIGQISSEVPQNLSASRPQDRQFILSSKKLLLSDSGFYLCAARGSSGWDTGELFFGEGSRLTVL.